A selection of T cell receptor beta chains follows, all from one sample in a study of blood T cells in healthy people across ages. MiXCR was run by TCRdb on the 5' RACE reads, yielding one entry per CDR3 protein. The sample shows over a million distinct CDR3 sequences, roughly 40% of them seen only once. Material for sequencing was blood. The receptor set was obtained from a woman aged 18-30 years in good health. Both conserved end residues are part of each CDR3. The order of the fields is CDR3 DNA, CDR3 protein, V gene, J gene, D gene, clone size. D genes are given only for firm matches. Rows may omit the clone size; those that give it use once, few, many or a size class.

TGTGCCAGCAGCTTAGGTAAAGCTTTTCGGGACGGTGAATACATGAACACTGAAGCTTTCTTT	CASSLGKAFRDGEYMNTEAFF	TRBV7-6	TRBJ1-1	.	.
TGTGCCATCTCCTGGGCGGGAGGACCTCCAAAGCCAGGGGCCTACGAGCAGTACTTC	CAISWAGGPPKPGAYEQYF	TRBV7-9	TRBJ2-7	TRBD2	once
TGTGCCAGCAGCGTAGAGGGGGCCGCTAATGAAAAACTGTTTTTT	CASSVEGAANEKLFF	TRBV9	TRBJ1-4	TRBD1	.
TGTGCCAGCAACGGACAGGGTGCCGGGGAGCTGTTTTTT	CASNGQGAGELFF	TRBV6-1	TRBJ2-2	TRBD1	once
TGTGCCAGCAGTTTACCGGGACAGGGGACAAACTATGGCTACACCTTC	CASSLPGQGTNYGYTF	TRBV28	TRBJ1-2	TRBD1	few
TGCAGTGCTAGAGATCGACTCTCAACGTCAACCTACGAGCAGTACTTC	CSARDRLSTSTYEQYF	TRBV20-1	TRBJ2-7	.	.
TGTGCCAGCAGCCAACCCACCCGGACTAGCGCCACAGATACGCAGTATTTT	CASSQPTRTSATDTQYF	TRBV3-1	TRBJ2-3	TRBD2	few
TGTGCCAGCAGCTACCGGCCCAGGACTGCAACTAATGAAAAACTGTTTTTT	CASSYRPRTATNEKLFF	TRBV6-6	TRBJ1-4	.	.
TGCGCCAGTCAAAGCCCCTTTTCAGGGCTAGCGGCCGACTACAATGAGCAGTACTTC	CASQSPFSGLAADYNEQYF	TRBV5-1	TRBJ2-7	TRBD2	.
TGTGCCAGCAGTCCCCCCGTTAGAAACATTCAGTACTTC	CASSPPVRNIQYF	TRBV28	TRBJ2-4	.	few
TGTGCCAGCAGCTTAGGCGTAGGGGTCAGCTCCTACGAGCAGTACTTC	CASSLGVGVSSYEQYF	TRBV7-9	TRBJ2-7	.	.
TGTGCCAGCAGTCCTAGCGGGGGAGCCTACAATGAGCAGTTCTTC	CASSPSGGAYNEQFF	TRBV6-5	TRBJ2-1	TRBD2	many
TGCAGTGCTAGAGCGGGCCAGGGTAACTCCTACAATGAGCAGTTCTTC	CSARAGQGNSYNEQFF	TRBV20-1	TRBJ2-1	.	.
TGTGCCAGCAGCCCCCACGGGGGTTTGGCCTACGAGCAGTACTTC	CASSPHGGLAYEQYF	TRBV12-3/TRBV12-4	TRBJ2-7	.	.
TGCGCCAGCAGCCAGGACCTGGCCGAGCAGTACTTC	CASSQDLAEQYF	TRBV5-1	TRBJ2-7	.	.
TGCAGTGCTAGTAACCCCGGAGGGACGCAGTATTTT	CSASNPGGTQYF	TRBV20-1	TRBJ2-3	.	few
TGTGCCAGCAGCCTGATTGGGTCACCTAGCACAGATACGCAGTATTTT	CASSLIGSPSTDTQYF	TRBV28	TRBJ2-3	.	few
TGTGCCAGCAGCCAAATTAGCGGGGGCCTGACTTATGAGCAGTTCTTC	CASSQISGGLTYEQFF	TRBV7-3	TRBJ2-1	TRBD2	.
TGTGCCAGCAGTTTAGCGTGGCTGGGACAGGGGGCGTCTAATGAAAAACTGTTTTTT	CASSLAWLGQGASNEKLFF	TRBV12-3/TRBV12-4	TRBJ1-4	TRBD1	few
TGTGCTAGCAGCCAGACTAGCGGGGCTCCGGATACGCAGTATTTT	CASSQTSGAPDTQYF	TRBV7-7	TRBJ2-3	TRBD2	.
TGTGCCAGCTCCCCCGGTGGGGGCGCTTACGAGCAGTACTTC	CASSPGGGAYEQYF	TRBV18	TRBJ2-7	.	.
TGTGCCACCAGTGATTTCGGGACTAGTGGCTACAATGAGCAGTTCTTC	CATSDFGTSGYNEQFF	TRBV24-1	TRBJ2-1	TRBD2	.
TGTGCCAGCAGCCAAGATCGGTACGGGAATTCACCCCTCCACTTT	CASSQDRYGNSPLHF	TRBV14	TRBJ1-6	.	few
TGTGCCAGTACGCCTTTGCAGGTGACAGGGTACGGGAGTGGCTACACCTTC	CASTPLQVTGYGSGYTF	TRBV12-3/TRBV12-4	TRBJ1-2	TRBD1	.
TGCAGTGCCATCGACAGGGCGGCTGAAGCTTTCTTT	CSAIDRAAEAFF	TRBV20-1	TRBJ1-1	TRBD1	.
TGTGCCGCACGGCCGGGACAGGGGTTGTGGGAGACCCAGTACTTC	CAARPGQGLWETQYF	TRBV6-1	TRBJ2-5	TRBD1	.
TGCAGTGCTACAGGAGGGGCATCCGAGCAGTACTTC	CSATGGASEQYF	TRBV20-1	TRBJ2-7	.	few
TGCAGCGTTGCCAACAGGGGACCCTACGAGCAGTACTTC	CSVANRGPYEQYF	TRBV29-1	TRBJ2-7	TRBD1	.
TGTGCCAGCAGCCATCTCGGGGGGGGAGATACGCAGTATTTT	CASSHLGGGDTQYF	TRBV3-1	TRBJ2-3	TRBD2	.
TGTGCCAGCAGCCTGGGACTGGGTTACAATGAGCAGTTCTTC	CASSLGLGYNEQFF	TRBV5-1	TRBJ2-1	.	many
TGTGCCAGCAGCTTTAGACGGGAGGACCCGTATTTT	CASSFRREDPYF	TRBV7-8	TRBJ2-3	TRBD2	many
TGCGCCAGCAGCTTGCTCACTAGCGGGGGGAATGAGCAGTACTTC	CASSLLTSGGNEQYF	TRBV5-1	TRBJ2-5	TRBD2	once
TGTGCCAGCAGCCCTACTACAGGGGAGTCTGAGCAGTACTTC	CASSPTTGESEQYF	TRBV7-6	TRBJ2-4	TRBD1	few
TGTGCCAGCAGCTTAGGACAGGATTCACCCCTCCACTTT	CASSLGQDSPLHF	TRBV7-9	TRBJ1-6	.	few
TGCAGTGCTAGAGATCGGCTTACTACAGATACGCAGTATTTT	CSARDRLTTDTQYF	TRBV20-1	TRBJ2-3	.	many
TGTGCCAGCAGCCCGACAGGGTCGAGCGGGAGGGTAGGAAATGAGCAGTTCTTC	CASSPTGSSGRVGNEQFF	TRBV6-4	TRBJ2-1	TRBD2	.
TGTGCCAGCAGCCAAGAAGGTAGCGGGAGGGCCGGAGGTGTTGAGCAGTTCTTC	CASSQEGSGRAGGVEQFF	TRBV4-2	TRBJ2-1	TRBD2	.
TGTGCCATCAGTGATCGGGGCGAACAGCCTGCTGGAACGCAGTATTTT	CAISDRGEQPAGTQYF	TRBV10-3	TRBJ2-3	.	.
TGTGCCAGCAGCTTAGCGAAGCCAGATACGCAGTATTTT	CASSLAKPDTQYF	TRBV7-2	TRBJ2-3	.	once
TGTGCCAGCAGCCAAGCACACGTGAACACTGAAGCTTTCTTT	CASSQAHVNTEAFF	TRBV16	TRBJ1-1	.	.
TGTGCCAGCAGCGCACACTGGTCCTACGAGCAGTACTTC	CASSAHWSYEQYF	TRBV9	TRBJ2-7	.	.
TGCAGTGCTAGAGATTACAGGGCAACTAAAGAAAAACTGTTTTTT	CSARDYRATKEKLFF	TRBV20-1	TRBJ1-4	.	.
TGCAGCGTTACCGTTGGACAGGGAGGGACTGAAGCTTTCTTT	CSVTVGQGGTEAFF	TRBV29-1	TRBJ1-1	TRBD1	.
TGTGCCAGCAGCCCGTTCGACAGGGGAGAGACCCAGTACTTC	CASSPFDRGETQYF	TRBV6-5	TRBJ2-5	TRBD1	.
TGTGCCAGCAGCTATTCAAACCAGAGGGGGGGCCGATACGAGCAGTACTTC	CASSYSNQRGGRYEQYF	TRBV28	TRBJ2-7	.	.
TGTGCCAGCGCCCGAGGAGCACGGCTGAACACTGAAGCTTTCTTT	CASARGARLNTEAFF	TRBV27	TRBJ1-1	.	few
TGTGCCAGCAGTTTACCCCAGGACAGGTTCTTCGGGCAGTACTTC	CASSLPQDRFFGQYF	TRBV28	TRBJ2-7	TRBD1	.
TGCAGTGCGCAGGAGGGGGCCTCTGGGGCCAACGTCCTGACTTTC	CSAQEGASGANVLTF	TRBV20-1	TRBJ2-6	.	.
TGTGCCAGCAGCGCAGGGACTAGCGGGGGGGAAGAACAGTATTTT	CASSAGTSGGEEQYF	TRBV9	TRBJ2-3	TRBD2	few
TGTGCCAGCAGCTTAGCTTCACGGGACTCCAGCTCCTACAATGAGCAGTACTTC	CASSLASRDSSSYNEQYF	TRBV7-6	TRBJ2-7	.	.
TGCAGTGCTAGAGTCATAGGGACGGGGAACACTGAAGCTTTCTTT	CSARVIGTGNTEAFF	TRBV20-1	TRBJ1-1	.	few